The 6 T cell receptor beta chains below were found in one sample sequenced in a study of blood T cell repertoires in COVID-19. The table came from immunoSEQ multiplex PCR; TCRdb's copy has only in-frame clones and leaves some out. The sample lists about 65,000 clones; 75% to 90% were seen once. The specimen sequenced was peripheral blood. The receptor source for this set is a man at least 80 years old with acute or convalescent COVID-19.

This rearrangement joins TRBV6-1 to TRBJ1-6; 7 positions agree with TRBD1. Germline V CDR1 and CDR2: MNHNS, SASEGT. There are 17 residues in the CDR3. Unmatched junction bases numbered 14, after V lost 3 bases and J lost 9 bases. CDR3: CASSEGTVRGLGSPLHF. The CDR3 DNA reads as TGTGCCAGCAGTGAGGGGACAGTAAGGGGGTTAGGTTCACCCCTCCACTTT.

The chain recombines TRBV29-1 with TRBJ2-7, with D possibly TRBD1 on 7 matching bases. V was trimmed by 6 bases and J by 7 bases, leaving 19 bases between them. The CDR3 has 13 amino acids. Germline-derived CDR1 and CDR2 are SQVTM and ANQGSEA. CDR3 amino acids: CSVASSGGGEQYF. The CDR3 DNA reads as TGCAGCGTCGCCTCCTCAGGGGGAGGAGAGCAGTACTTC.

The V call is TRBV2, the J call TRBJ1-5; D gene unclear. V was pared by 3 bases and J by 5 bases, with 8 bases between. CDR1 is SNHLY and CDR2 is FYNNEI in the germline V gene. The CDR3 is 13 amino acids. The CDR3 sequence is CASSETTYQPQHF. DNA of the CDR3: TGTGCCAGCAGTGAGACAACTTATCAGCCCCAGCATTTT.

The CDR3: CASTEGVPSSEAFF. The DNA for the CDR3 is TGTGCCAGTACCGAGGGCGTCCCCTCGTCTGAAGCTTTCTTT. The rearrangement uses TRBV19 and TRBJ1-1; D ambiguous. The ends were cut back, 7 bases at V and 6 bases at J, with 18 bases in the middle. The CDR3 extends over 14 amino acids. The germline CDR1 and CDR2 sequences are LNHDA and SQIVND (reference sequence). Filled out from reference TRBV19 and TRBJ1-1, the complete variable domain reads DGGITQSPKYLFRKEGQNVTLSCEQNLNHDAMYWYRQDPGQGLRLIYYSQIVNDFQKGDIAEGYSVSREKKESFPLTVTSAQKNPTAFYLCASTEGVPSSEAFFGQGTRLTVV.

V is TRBV20-1 and J is TRBJ2-5; D not certain. There are 14 residues in the CDR3. The V gene lost 3 bases and the J gene lost 0 bases, with 11 bases spanning the gap. Germline V gene lookup returns CDR1 DFQATT and CDR2 SNEGSKA (reference sequence). As DNA, the CDR3 is TGCAGTGCTAGTGATAGAAGAGACCAAGAGACCCAGTACTTC. Its translation is CSASDRRDQETQYF.

This chain joins TRBV29-1 and TRBJ1-6, with a weak D call TRBD1 (5 bases). Germline values: CDR1 SQVTM, CDR2 ANQGSEA. This CDR3 has 13 amino acids. The V gene lost 4 bases and the J gene lost 10 bases, with 14 bases spanning the gap. In nucleotides, the CDR3 is TGCAGCGTTGGTGCAGGGTATGACTCACCCCTCCACTTT. Protein product: CSVGAGYDSPLHF.